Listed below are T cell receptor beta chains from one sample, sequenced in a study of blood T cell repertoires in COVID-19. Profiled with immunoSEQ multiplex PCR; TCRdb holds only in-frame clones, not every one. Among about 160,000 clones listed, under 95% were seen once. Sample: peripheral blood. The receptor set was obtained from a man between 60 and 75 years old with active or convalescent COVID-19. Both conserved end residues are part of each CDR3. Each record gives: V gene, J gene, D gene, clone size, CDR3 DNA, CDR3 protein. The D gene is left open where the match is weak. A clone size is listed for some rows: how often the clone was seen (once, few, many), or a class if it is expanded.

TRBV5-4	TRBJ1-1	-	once	TGTGCCAGCAGCTTGATGGGCAGTAGTAACACTGAAGCTTTCTTT	CASSLMGSSNTEAFF
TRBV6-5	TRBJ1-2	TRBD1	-	TGTGCCAGCAGTTACTCCGGGACAGGGCGCTATGGCTACACCTTC	CASSYSGTGRYGYTF
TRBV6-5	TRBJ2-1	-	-	TGTGCCAGCAGTTACGGAGCGGATGAGCAGTTCTTC	CASSYGADEQFF
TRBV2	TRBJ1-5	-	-	TGTGCCAGCAGTGACAGGGTATCATTTCAGCCCCAGCATTTT	CASSDRVSFQPQHF
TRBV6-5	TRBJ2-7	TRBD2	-	TGTGCCAGCAGTTCACCGGGACTAGCGCATTACGAGCAGTACTTC	CASSSPGLAHYEQYF
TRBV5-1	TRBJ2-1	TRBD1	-	TGCGCCAGCAGCATGGGACAGAGCTCCTACAATGAGCAGTTCTTC	CASSMGQSSYNEQFF
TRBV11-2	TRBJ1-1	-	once	TGTGCCAGCAGGCCTAATGGGGGGTCGGCTTTCTTT	CASRPNGGSAFF
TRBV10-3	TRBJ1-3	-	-	TGTGCCAACCTCAGGGGCTCTGGAAACACCATATATTTT	CANLRGSGNTIYF
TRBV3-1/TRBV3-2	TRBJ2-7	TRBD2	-	TGTGCCAGCAGCCAAGTGAGGACGACTAGCGGTAGAACCTACGAGCAGTACTTC	CASSQVRTTSGRTYEQYF
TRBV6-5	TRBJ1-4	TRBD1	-	TGTGCCAGCAGTCACAGGGGTTTTAAGGAAAAACTGTTTTTT	CASSHRGFKEKLFF
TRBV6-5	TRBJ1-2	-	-	TGTGCCGCAAAACAGGGTAGGAATTCCTACGGCTACACCTTC	CAAKQGRNSYGYTF
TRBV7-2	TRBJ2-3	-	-	TGTGCCAGCAGCCCGGGACAATACACAGATACGCAGTATTTT	CASSPGQYTDTQYF
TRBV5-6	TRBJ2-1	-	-	TGTGCCAGCAGCTTGAGGCGGCAAAGCTCCTACAATGAGCAGTTCTTC	CASSLRRQSSYNEQFF
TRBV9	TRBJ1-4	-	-	TGTGCCAGCAGCGTAGCGGGAGCTATAGGGGAAAAACTGTTTTTT	CASSVAGAIGEKLFF
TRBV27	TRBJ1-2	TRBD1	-	TGTGCCAGCAGTCCTCGACAGGGGTGGTATGGCTACACCTTC	CASSPRQGWYGYTF
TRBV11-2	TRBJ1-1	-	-	TGTGCCAGCAGCTTGAGGGTTGAAGCTTTCTTT	CASSLRVEAFF
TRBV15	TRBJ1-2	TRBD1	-	TGTGCCACCAGCAGAACCGGGACAGGGAGTCATGGCTACACCTTC	CATSRTGTGSHGYTF
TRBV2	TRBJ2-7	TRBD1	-	TGTGCCAGCAGTCGGACAGGGCCCTACGAGCAGTACTTC	CASSRTGPYEQYF
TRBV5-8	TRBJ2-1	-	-	TGTGCCAGCAGCTTTTCCGGGGGGCGCGACAATGAGCAGTTCTTC	CASSFSGGRDNEQFF
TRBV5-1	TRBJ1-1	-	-	TGCGCCAGCAGCTTGTCCCCCACAGGGCTGAACACTGAAGCTTTCTTT	CASSLSPTGLNTEAFF
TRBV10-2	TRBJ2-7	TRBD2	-	TGCGCCAGCAGGGTAGCGGGGGCGGGAGGCGAGCAGTACTTC	CASRVAGAGGEQYF
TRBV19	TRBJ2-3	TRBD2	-	TGTGCCAGTAGTATAGATAAGCGGGGGGCAACAGATACGCAGTATTTT	CASSIDKRGATDTQYF
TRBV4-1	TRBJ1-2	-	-	TGCGCCAGCAGCCAAGATCGGGGTCGGCAGGGGACGGGCTACACCTTC	CASSQDRGRQGTGYTF
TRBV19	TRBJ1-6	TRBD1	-	TGTGCCAGTAGCCGGGGACAGGGGACTTCACCCCTCCACTTT	CASSRGQGTSPLHF
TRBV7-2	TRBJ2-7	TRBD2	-	TGTGCCAGCAGCTTAACCCTAGCGGATTACTACGAGCAGTACTTC	CASSLTLADYYEQYF
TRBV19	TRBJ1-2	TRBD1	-	TGTGCCAGTAGTATCCCCGGGACAGGAATAAACTATGGCTACACCTTC	CASSIPGTGINYGYTF
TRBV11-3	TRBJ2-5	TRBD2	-	TGTGCCAGCAGCCCCGGGGTAGCGGGAGTGGGGGAGACCCAGTACTTC	CASSPGVAGVGETQYF
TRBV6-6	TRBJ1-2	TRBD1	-	TGTGCCAGCAGTCCGATGGACAGGGGTACTACCGTCTATGGCTACACCTTC	CASSPMDRGTTVYGYTF
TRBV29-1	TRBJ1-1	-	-	TGCAGCGTTGCACAGTTGGTGAACACTGAAGCTTTCTTT	CSVAQLVNTEAFF
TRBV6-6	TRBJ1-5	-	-	TGTGCCAGCAGTTACATGGACATCTTTGGGGATCAGCCCCAGCATTTT	CASSYMDIFGDQPQHF
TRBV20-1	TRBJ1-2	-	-	TGCAGTGCTAGGAAGCAGGGTGGCTACACCTTC	CSARKQGGYTF
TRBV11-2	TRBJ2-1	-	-	TGTGCCAGCAGCTTAGACCGTAATGAGCAGTTCTTC	CASSLDRNEQFF
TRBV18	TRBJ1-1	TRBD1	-	TGTGCCAGCTCACCTGTCCCGGGACAGGGGGCGGCCACTGAAGCTTTCTTT	CASSPVPGQGAATEAFF